Sequencing of this T cell receptor (beta chain) was carried out in a study of cytomegalovirus exposure and HLA in healthy donors (dated by TCRdb to the late 2010s). General notes on the study: An earlier analysis of approximately 550 of the donors reported approximately 290 Gb of sequence data and around 120 million unique TCR beta sequences from roughly 200 million T cells. An early release that covered roughly 600 HLA-typed donors contained around 300 gigabases of sequencing data and tens of millions of unique TCR sequences. Of the roughly 390 genotyped donors, over 65% fell in the genetic ancestry cluster associated with self-reported Caucasian donors. The study was designed to test whether signatures of past pathogen exposure could be identified by cataloging public T cell receptors. The study used immunosequencing to profile the T cell repertoires of approximately 650 subjects and linked those repertoires to cytomegalovirus serostatus. Along with the roughly 710-subject first cohort, a separate validation cohort of over a hundred different subjects was used. High-throughput TCR immunosequencing, statistical association of individual TCRs with disease status, and machine learning were combined to predict cytomegalovirus infection status. In a later analysis, previously published TCR beta repertoires from several hundred donors were re-analyzed and high-resolution HLA genotyping was added so that TCR occurrence patterns could be studied. Rather than drawing on any new phenotypic data, the later analysis identified candidate immune exposures from TCR beta sequences and the way those sequences occurred across donors. An earlier analysis of approximately 580 of the donors used high-throughput TCR beta sequencing to judge whether each TCR beta V gene segment behaved as functional or pseudogenic. Donor age, sex, ethnicity and CMV serostatus were compiled alongside the repertoire data. A later genetic analysis used genome-wide SNP genotypes for about 65% of the roughly 700 donors, treating that subset as a discovery cohort. Every discovery cohort repertoire had been produced on one sequencing platform. Both class I and class II loci were covered by HLA typing, at four-digit resolution. Typing coverage differed by locus: A, B, C, DRB1 and DQB1 were typed in roughly 629-630 donors, DQA1 in about 550, DPA1 in 600 to 610, and DPB1 in 400 to 490. Four or five DR-DQ haplotypes were handled as single units for association and clustering because linkage in the cohort was strong. Across roughly 420 genotyped donors of the cohort, an average of about 240,000 unique TCR beta nucleotide sequences per donor were sequenced, and roughly a sixth of those sequences were non-productive.

Details on this clone: Its antigen remains undetermined. No clone much larger than this one lies a single base away; base qualities are absent.

The cohort consisted of 650 to 850 healthy bone marrow donors. Cohort members were all nominally healthy when sampled, although unrecorded immune exposures were likely present. The donor tested CMV seronegative, placing the donor among the 300 to 450 seronegative members of the cohort. Each donor provided a peripheral blood sample, and peripheral blood mononuclear cells were used for TCR beta sequencing. The Qiagen DNeasy Blood Extraction Kit was used to extract genomic DNA from the blood cell samples. Broad study findings and their caveats: It was suggested by the authors that the approach could potentially be generalized to other disease states and immunological phenotypes. Most CMV-associated TCR beta chains appeared to be HLA-restricted in a later analysis, and the HLA associations seemed to be driven largely by CMV exposure. In both the original and validation cohorts, the classifier was reported to diagnose cytomegalovirus status with high specificity and sensitivity. Most TCR sequences were seen in very few donors, while some public TCRs were found in many individuals. Correlated functional status among segregating V segments might reflect linkage disequilibrium, but an unknown experimental factor could not be ruled out. According to a later analysis, parvovirus B19, influenza, CMV and Epstein-Barr virus appeared linked to several top co-occurrence clusters. In an earlier analysis of over 550 of the donors, most TCR beta V segments were observed in productive rearrangements about 87% or about 30% of the time, broadly matching IMGT annotations. When HLA alleles, especially DR and DQ, strongly co-occurred, attributing TCR associations to individual alleles was difficult. A group of highly shared sequence variants was considered likely to be a technical artifact of the sequencing pipeline. A further reported finding was that TCR beta sequences accurately predicted the HLA-A and HLA-B alleles for most subjects in the first cohort. Presence/absence analyses assumed roughly uniform sequencing depth across donors, an assumption that may not hold. A later analysis associated around 16,000 TCR beta sequences with specific HLA alleles at a false discovery rate of 0.05. Because HLA typing was unavailable for some donors at each locus, only the typed subset was used in association tests. Some IMGT-functional V segments, including TRBV6-2 and TRBV6-3, could not be distinguished by the 87-base-pair reads and were therefore excluded. This cohort had only TCR beta chains sequenced, and the lack of alpha or paired-chain data limited which features could be detected. In a later analysis, TCR association rates were found to vary across HLA loci, with the most associated TCRs seen for DRB1 alleles and the fewest for HLA-C alleles. A later analysis found that HLA-associated TCR beta chains were more clonally expanded and had lower generation probabilities than equally common non-associated chains. In vitro tests confirmed that a few of the cytomegalovirus-associated TCR beta chains recognize cytomegalovirus antigens. A later genetic analysis reported fewer N-insertions in productive TCRs among donors in an Asian-associated ancestry cluster than the approximately 670-donor mean. An association between a missense DCLRE1C variant and V-gene and J-gene trimming of TCR beta chains was found in a later genetic analysis and replicated in an independent cohort. The only immune exposure information available for the cohort was CMV serostatus. Because counts were too low, roughly 16 rarely observed V segments, including chromosome 9 orphons, were left out of the earlier analysis of approximately 580 of the donors. In the study, around 150 TCR beta chains were listed as associated with cytomegalovirus.

The receptor library was made with the immunoSEQ multiplex PCR assay. For the multiplex PCR, a mixture combining 60 forward primers for TCR Vbeta segments and 13 reverse primers for TCR Jbeta segments was used. Amplification of the CDR3 region of rearranged TCR beta genes was performed with a multiplex PCR assay on genomic DNA. The Illumina HiSeq System was used to sequence the amplified TCR beta libraries as 87-base-pair reads. The authors' pipeline ran thus. A later analysis tallied tens of millions of unique TCR beta chains across the approximately 670 repertoires, and about 12 million of those chains were shared by two or more donors. To remove PCR and sequencing errors, raw reads were error-corrected and collapsed into unique sequences using a nearest-neighbor algorithm that merged closely related sequences. Alignment of CDR3 sequences to IMGT reference sequences was used to assign V, D and J gene segments. For a sequence to be retained, a match of at least six nucleotides to both a V gene segment and a J gene segment was required. Rearrangements were called productive when the CDR3 lacked stop codons and stayed in frame with V and J; all others were non-productive. Following IMGT convention, CDR3 was defined as the stretch from the second conserved V-encoded cysteine to the conserved J-encoded phenylalanine. The earlier analysis of about 590 of the donors excluded sequences that lacked an unambiguous match to a single V gene segment. In an earlier analysis of some 590 of the donors, a V segment was called functional when productive rearrangements were above 56.7%, and segregating when the standard deviation between donors exceeded 5%. To diagnose cytomegalovirus status from the catalog of TCR beta chain sequences, a statistical classification framework was built. V and J gene assignment, in a later analysis, came from comparing TCR nucleotide sequences with IMGT/GENE-DB human TR gene sequences. Using the TCRdist pipeline, a later analysis assigned CDR3 sequences along with most-parsimonious VDJ recombination scenarios. In a later analysis, every TCR beta chain was defined by the combination of its CDR3 amino acid sequence and its V-gene family, and reads without a unique V-gene family were dropped. In a later analysis, some 600 highly shared, low-generation-probability nucleotide sequences were removed to address suspected cross-contamination and a sequencing artifact. In a later analysis, a clonal expansion index was calculated for each public chain from normalized within-repertoire ranks of inferred template counts. Generation probabilities in a later analysis came from a VDJ recombination model fitted to out-of-frame rearrangements, and those results were checked against IGoR. In a later analysis, hypergeometric tests were used to score TCR-TCR, TCR-HLA and TCR-CMV co-occurrence, with a repertoire-size bias correction applied to TCR pairs. A later analysis estimated false discovery rates by permuting HLA or CMV assignments 20 times. A later analysis grouped co-occurring TCRs with DBSCAN, adding TCRdist sequence similarity when clustering within HLA-allele-positive subsets. Repertoires with fewer than 30,000 or more than 120,000 public chains were left out of co-occurrence clustering, as were about five repertoires with anomalous nucleotide sharing. Held by TCRdb, this immuneACCESS table contains in-frame sequences only and omits some clones. Under half of the omission traces to an unresolved V gene where checked; the cause of the rest is unknown. The V and J calls and clone size come from that table; D and trimming were worked out from the DNA. The sample table shows 100,000 to 150,000 clones, and 76% are seen once. The ten largest account for 1.5% to 2.5% of the sample.

Measured from the cysteine to the phenylalanine, the CDR3 is 12 residues long. The read is trimmed to its CDR3 DNA, 36 bases read in frame from base 1. In the germline V gene, CDR1 corresponds to MGHRA and CDR2 to YSYEKL. V trim: 8 bases; J trim: 11 bases; unmatched bases: 7. The sequenced sample was PBMCs. The chain is assembled from TRBV4-1 and TRBJ1-1, with 11 central nucleotides matching TRBD1. The sequence came from a man in his fifties or sixties in good health and CMV-seronegative. Here the CDR3 is given as CASGQGAGMAFF. At the DNA level, the sequence is TGCGCCAGCGGACAGGGGGCGGGAATGGCTTTCTTT.